This T cell receptor beta chain was captured by sequencing in a study of vaccination and CD4 T cells after COVID-19. Findings and caveats of the study: Within the convalescent patients, spike mono-reactivity was found in 304 of 307 vaccine-specific clones. Among reactive clones from convalescent patients, a median approximately 86% appeared only post-vaccination.

J gave up 3 bases and V 3 bases, and 7 bases lay outside the gene matches. The CDR3 extends over 15 amino acids. Germline V gives CDR1 LNHDA, CDR2 SQIVND (reference sequence). In this sample, this clonotype turned up a few times. Its specificity is unknown. Treatment in this sample: roughly 11-day PBMC culture with coronavirus spike peptide pools or control peptides (ViraFEST assay). The Oncomine TCR Beta short-read assay was what sequenced the DNA obtained from cultured CD4+ T cells. TCRdb ran MiXCR on the PCR reads and lists one entry per CDR3 protein. Here the sample spans 16,000 or so distinct CDR3 sequences, about 50% being singletons.

This specimen consisted of CD4+ T cells from blood, cultured in vitro, obtained before SARS-CoV-2 vaccination. The sequence derives from a human donor who had recovered from COVID-19. This rearrangement joins TRBV19 to TRBJ1-2, with 7 bases that match TRBD1. The DNA for the CDR3 is TGTGCCAGTAGTATCCTTGGGCAGGGGGACTATGGCTACACCTTC. It encodes CASSILGQGDYGYTF.